The 17 T cell receptor beta chains listed next were all sequenced from one sample in a study of response to subunit inactivated influenza vaccine. TCRdb reanalysed the RT-PCR reads using MiXCR and keeps one entry per CDR3 protein. Seen here are about 570,000 distinct CDR3 sequences, approximately 11% observed once, and the top ten hold roughly 11%. These data were likewise used in another study, on T cells expressing NK-cell markers. That work states: UMIs accompanied the 5'RACE template switching by which TCR beta cDNA was made.

The sequences come from PBMCs from blood, collected on the day of vaccination. Receptors originate from a man between 45 and 60 years old who received an inactivated influenza vaccine.

This clonotype was counted a few times. The chain links TRBV5-6 to TRBJ1-2, with D tentatively TRBD1 (6 bases). Germline CDR1 SGHDT, CDR2 YYEEEE. V lost 4 bases, J lost 8 bases, and 21 bases lay in between. The CDR3 runs 15 residues. CDR3 coding DNA: TGTGCCAGCAGCCCAACGACAGGCCTCCAATTGGGCTACACCTTC. It yields the protein CASSPTTGLQLGYTF.

This clonotype occurred a few times. The V gene is TRBV20-1, the J gene TRBJ2-1; D perhaps matches TRBD2 (6 bases). This CDR3 region has 16 residues. The germline V and J ends were trimmed by 1 base and 9 bases, with 22 bases remaining between them. Per germline, CDR1 DFQATT and CDR2 SNEGSKA (reference sequence). The CDR3 sequence is CSARGVGSVFGGEQFF. The CDR3 nucleotides are TGCAGTGCTAGAGGGGTCGGGAGTGTATTTGGTGGTGAGCAGTTCTTC.

This chain uses TRBV3-1 with TRBJ2-3; D gene ambiguous. V dropped 0 bases and J dropped 4 bases, with 8 bases sitting between them. Germline V lookup: CDR1 LGHDT, CDR2 YNNKEL (reference sequence). CDR3 length: 14 amino acids. The CDR3 bases are TGTGCCAGCAGCCAAGAGTGGTCCTCAGATACGCAGTATTTT. Its translation: CASSQEWSSDTQYF.

The J gene is TRBJ2-7, the V gene TRBV4-2; D may be TRBD1 (6 bases). Germline lookup yields CDR1 LGHNA and CDR2 YNFKEQ. Deletions cut 5 bases from V and 1 base from J, with 12 bases between. CDR3 length: 14 amino acids. This chain's CDR3 is CASSKNRASYEQYF. In nucleotides, the CDR3 is TGTGCCAGCAGCAAAAACAGGGCTTCCTACGAGCAGTACTTC.

This clonotype was detected a few times. The CDR3 DNA reads as TGTGCCAGCAGCCGAAGCCCTAGCGGGGGGGCGCATGAGCAGTTCTTC. Its translation is CASSRSPSGGAHEQFF. This chain connects TRBV14 to TRBJ2-1; 12 bases fit TRBD2. Germline trimming cut 4 bases from V and 8 bases from J; bases unmatched to any gene: 9. The length of the CDR3 is 16 residues. Germline-derived CDR1 and CDR2 are SGHDN and FVKESK.

The rearrangement links TRBV7-2 to TRBJ2-7; TRBD2 agrees at 7 bases. Germline loops: CDR1 SGHTA, CDR2 FQGNSA. The V gene end was trimmed by 1 base and the J gene end by 4 bases; junction bases not matched to a gene: 7. The CDR3 has 15 residues. The CDR3 region has the DNA TGTGCCAGCAGCTTAGGTGGACTAGGGATTTACGAGCAGTACTTC. It yields the protein CASSLGGLGIYEQYF.

This clonotype was seen more than once but under ten times. The V call is TRBV27, the J call TRBJ2-4; D not certain. The CDR3 is 16 residues long. Germline values: CDR1 MNHEY, CDR2 SMNVEV (reference sequence). V lost 0 bases, J lost 8 bases, and 17 bases lay in between. The CDR3 sequence is CASSLSRSAVSDIQYF. CDR3 nucleotide sequence: TGTGCCAGCAGTTTATCTAGATCGGCAGTATCAGACATTCAGTACTTC.

This clonotype showed up just a few times. V gene TRBV10-3 combines with J gene TRBJ2-1; TRBD2 matches 9 bases. Germline V gene data show CDR1 as ENHRY and CDR2 as SYGVKD. The CDR3 sequence is 16 residues long. Trimming at V came to 0 bases and at J to 7 bases, leaving 7 bases not matched to a gene. This CDR3 is CAISESGSGGPNEQFF. The CDR3 coding sequence is TGTGCCATCAGTGAGTCGGGTAGCGGGGGTCCTAATGAGCAGTTCTTC.

At least ten counts were recorded for this clonotype. The V and J genes are TRBV4-1 and TRBJ2-7, with 7 bases fitting TRBD1. The CDR3 totals 15 residues. The V gene's germline CDR1 is MGHRA and CDR2 YSYEKL. V lost 6 bases to trimming and J lost 2 bases; unmatched junction nucleotides: 10. The CDR3 DNA follows: TGCGCCAGCAGACAAACCGAGACAGGGACCTACGAGCAGTACTTC. This sequence encodes CASRQTETGTYEQYF.

J is TRBJ2-3 and V is TRBV12-3 or TRBV12-4; D is possibly TRBD2 (5 bases). The CDR3 has 14 residues. V lost 6 bases to trimming and J lost 4 bases, with 14 bases between them. The CDR3 protein is CASRTERRADTQYF. The CDR3 region has the DNA TGTGCCAGCAGAACGGAGAGGCGGGCAGATACGCAGTATTTT.

This clonotype has at least ten counts. The V and J genes are TRBV10-2 and TRBJ2-1; D may correspond to TRBD1 or TRBD2 (6 bases each). In germline, CDR1 is WSHSY, CDR2 SAAADI. With 7 bases removed from V and 9 bases from J, the gap between germline ends came to 16 bases. This CDR3 is built from 13 residues. DNA of the CDR3: TGCGCCAGCATGTCGGGGGCCAGTCCTGAGCAGTTCTTC. It is translated as CASMSGASPEQFF.

The CDR3 nucleotides are TGTGCCACCAGACTAGCGGGAGTTGGAGATACGCAGTATTTT. It yields the protein CATRLAGVGDTQYF. The J gene is TRBJ2-3, the V gene TRBV10-3; TRBD2 aligns across 12 bases. Losses at the gene ends were 10 bases for V and 5 bases for J; bases not matched to a gene: 7. Germline V gene sequence: CDR1 ENHRY, CDR2 SYGVKD. The CDR3 has 14 residues.

The chain employs TRBV2 and TRBJ2-5; no clear D. Trimming removed 4 bases at V and 2 bases at J, with 8 bases between. The CDR3 loop spans 13 amino acids. The V gene's germline CDR1 is SNHLY and CDR2 FYNNEI. DNA for the CDR3: TGTGCCAGCAGTGGATTGTTTCAAGAGACCCAGTACTTC. The encoded protein is CASSGLFQETQYF.

This clonotype was counted between two and nine times. V is TRBV27 and J is TRBJ1-4; 7 bases fit TRBD1. This CDR3 is built from 15 residues. Trimming removed 8 bases from V and 1 base from J; junction bases left unmatched: 7. Germline V gene lookup returns CDR1 MNHEY and CDR2 SMNVEV (reference sequence). This CDR3 is CASSRGALTNEKLFF. CDR3 in DNA: TGTGCCAGCTCCAGGGGGGCCCTAACTAATGAAAAACTGTTTTTT.

This sequence joins TRBV20-1 and TRBJ2-1; 9 bases match TRBD2. The CDR3 sequence is 15 residues long. V gave up 0 bases and J gave up 6 bases; unmatched junction bases: 6. Germline V lookup: CDR1 DFQATT, CDR2 SNEGSKA (reference sequence). The CDR3 DNA is TGCAGTGCTAGAGATCAGGGACTAGCTGGCAATGAGCAGTTCTTC. Translation: CSARDQGLAGNEQFF.

This clonotype was picked up a small number of times. The chain has TRBV6-5 and TRBJ2-5, with D possibly TRBD2 on 5 matching bases. CDR1 is MNHEY and CDR2 is SVGAGI in the germline V gene. The CDR3 has 15 residues. The V gene lost 4 bases and the J gene lost 5 bases, with 17 bases spanning the gap. The CDR3, as DNA: TGTGCCAGCAGTTCGGACTCCGCGAGCTGGGAGACCCAGTACTTC. It yields the protein CASSSDSASWETQYF.

Here the CDR3 reads CATLGGSSYNEQFF. The CDR3 DNA follows: TGTGCCACACTCGGGGGGAGCTCCTACAATGAGCAGTTCTTC. The chain is built from TRBV19 and TRBJ2-1, with 7 nucleotides matching TRBD2. J gave up 0 bases and V 10 bases, and 6 bases lay outside the gene matches. CDR1 and CDR2 from the germline V gene are LNHDA and SQIVND (reference sequence). This CDR3 spans 14 amino acids.